This TCR beta chain was recorded in a study of T cell responses to AZD1222 COVID-19 vaccine. Generated by immunoSEQ multiplex PCR, the TCRdb table keeps only in-frame clones and is missing some. The sample includes 100,000 to 120,000 clones, 80% to 90% of them seen just once. A note on this clone: No antigen is known for it.

Overall study results and limits: The number of AZD1222 recipients seropositive at baseline was only 5 to 7. The study found vaccine-associated CD4 TCRs spanning spike, dominant at 160-218 and 743-854.

This clonotype was obtained from an adult who received the AZD1222 COVID-19 vaccine. Material: peripheral blood, obtained 28 days after the second AZD1222 dose.

The CDR3 sequence is CASRTGSNQPQHF. The DNA for the CDR3 is TGTGCCAGCCGGACAGGTAGCAATCAGCCCCAGCATTTT. This chain connects TRBV28 to TRBJ1-5; 7 bases align to TRBD1. CDR3 length: 13 amino acids. V lost 8 bases, J lost 0 bases, and 1 base stayed unmatched. Germline assignment: CDR1 MDHEN and CDR2 SYDVKM.